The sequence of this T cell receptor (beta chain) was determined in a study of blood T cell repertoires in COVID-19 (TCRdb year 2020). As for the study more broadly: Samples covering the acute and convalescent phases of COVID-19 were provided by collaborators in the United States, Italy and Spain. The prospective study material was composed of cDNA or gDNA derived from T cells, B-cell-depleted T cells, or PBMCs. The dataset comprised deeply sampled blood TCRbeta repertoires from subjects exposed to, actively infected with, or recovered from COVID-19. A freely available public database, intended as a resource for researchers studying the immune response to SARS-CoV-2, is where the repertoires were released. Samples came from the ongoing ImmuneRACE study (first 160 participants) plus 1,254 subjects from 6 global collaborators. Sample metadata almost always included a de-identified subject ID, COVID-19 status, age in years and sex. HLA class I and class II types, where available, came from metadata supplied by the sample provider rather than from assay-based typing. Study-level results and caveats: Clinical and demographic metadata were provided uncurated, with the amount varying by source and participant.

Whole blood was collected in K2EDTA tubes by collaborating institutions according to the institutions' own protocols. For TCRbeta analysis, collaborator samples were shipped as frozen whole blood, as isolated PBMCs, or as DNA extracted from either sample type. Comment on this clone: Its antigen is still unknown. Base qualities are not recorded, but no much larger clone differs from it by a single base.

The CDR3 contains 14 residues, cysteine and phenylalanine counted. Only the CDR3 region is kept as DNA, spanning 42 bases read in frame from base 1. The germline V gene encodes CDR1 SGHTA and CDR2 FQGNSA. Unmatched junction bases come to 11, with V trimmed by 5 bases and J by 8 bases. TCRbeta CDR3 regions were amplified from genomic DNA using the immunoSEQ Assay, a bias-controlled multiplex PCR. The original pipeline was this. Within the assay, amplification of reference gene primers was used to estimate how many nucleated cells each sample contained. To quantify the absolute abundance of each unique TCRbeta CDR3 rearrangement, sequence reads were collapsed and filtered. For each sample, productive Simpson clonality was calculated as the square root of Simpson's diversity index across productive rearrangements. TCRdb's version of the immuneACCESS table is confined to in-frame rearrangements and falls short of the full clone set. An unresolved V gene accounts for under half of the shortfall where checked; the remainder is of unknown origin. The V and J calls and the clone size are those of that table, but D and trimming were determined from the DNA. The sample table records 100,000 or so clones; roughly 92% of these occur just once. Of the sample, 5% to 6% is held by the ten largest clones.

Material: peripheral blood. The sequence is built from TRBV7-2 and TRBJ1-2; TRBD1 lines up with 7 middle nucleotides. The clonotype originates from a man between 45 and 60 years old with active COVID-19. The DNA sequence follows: TGTGCCAGCAGCCCGATGACAGGGTCGGAGGGCTACACCTTC. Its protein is CASSPMTGSEGYTF. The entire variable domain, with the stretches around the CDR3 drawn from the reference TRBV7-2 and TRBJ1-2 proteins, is GAGVSQSPSNKVTEKGKDVELRCDPISGHTALYWYRQSLGQGLEFLIYFQGNSAPDKSGLPSDRFSAERTGGSVSTLTIQRTQQEDSAVYLCASSPMTGSEGYTFGSGTRLTVV.